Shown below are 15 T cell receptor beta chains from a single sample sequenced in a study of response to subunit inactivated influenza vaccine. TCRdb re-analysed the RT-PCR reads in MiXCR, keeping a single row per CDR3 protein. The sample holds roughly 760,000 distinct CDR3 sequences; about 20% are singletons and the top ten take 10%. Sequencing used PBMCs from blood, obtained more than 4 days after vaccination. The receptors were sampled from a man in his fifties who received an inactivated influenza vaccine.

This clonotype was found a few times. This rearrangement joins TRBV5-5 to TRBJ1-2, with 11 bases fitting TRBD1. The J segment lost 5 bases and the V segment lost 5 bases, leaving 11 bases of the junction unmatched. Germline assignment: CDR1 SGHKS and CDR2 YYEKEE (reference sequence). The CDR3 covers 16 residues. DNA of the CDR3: TGTGCCAGCAGGGAGGCCACTGGGACAGGGGGATATGGCTACACCTTC. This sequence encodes CASREATGTGGYGYTF.

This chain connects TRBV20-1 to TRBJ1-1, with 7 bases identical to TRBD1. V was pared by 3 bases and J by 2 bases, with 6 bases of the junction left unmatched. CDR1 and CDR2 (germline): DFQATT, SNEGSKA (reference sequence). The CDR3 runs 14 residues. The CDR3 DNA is TGCAGTGCTAGTAAGGGGGCCCCCAACACTGAAGCTTTCTTT. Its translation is CSASKGAPNTEAFF.

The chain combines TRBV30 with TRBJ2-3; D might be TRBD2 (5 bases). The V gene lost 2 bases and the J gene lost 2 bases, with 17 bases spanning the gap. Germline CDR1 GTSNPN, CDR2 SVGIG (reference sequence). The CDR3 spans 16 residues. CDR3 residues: CAWSLGLMANTDTQYF. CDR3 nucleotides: TGTGCCTGGAGTCTAGGACTTATGGCTAACACAGATACGCAGTATTTT.

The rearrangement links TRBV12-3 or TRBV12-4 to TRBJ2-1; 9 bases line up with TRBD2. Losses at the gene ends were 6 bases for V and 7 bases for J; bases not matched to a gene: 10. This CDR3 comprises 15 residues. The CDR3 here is CASRDSGRRGNEQFF. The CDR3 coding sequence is TGTGCCAGCAGAGATAGCGGGAGAAGGGGAAATGAGCAGTTCTTC.

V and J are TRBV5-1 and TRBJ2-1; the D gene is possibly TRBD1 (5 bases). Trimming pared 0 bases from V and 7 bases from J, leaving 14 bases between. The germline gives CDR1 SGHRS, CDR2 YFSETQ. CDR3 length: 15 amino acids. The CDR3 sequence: CASSLGSRGRNEQFF. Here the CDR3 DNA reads TGCGCCAGCAGCTTGGGGTCTAGGGGAAGGAATGAGCAGTTCTTC.

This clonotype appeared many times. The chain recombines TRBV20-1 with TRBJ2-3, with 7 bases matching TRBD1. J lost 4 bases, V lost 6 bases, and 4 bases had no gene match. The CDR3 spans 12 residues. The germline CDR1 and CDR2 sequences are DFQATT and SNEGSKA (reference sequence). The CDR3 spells CSARQGPDTQYF. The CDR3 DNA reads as TGCAGTGCCCGACAGGGCCCAGATACGCAGTATTTT.

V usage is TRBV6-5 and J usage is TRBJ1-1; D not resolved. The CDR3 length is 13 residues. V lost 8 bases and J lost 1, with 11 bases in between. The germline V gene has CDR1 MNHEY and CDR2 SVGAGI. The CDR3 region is CASLTLSNTEAFF. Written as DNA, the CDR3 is TGTGCCAGCCTTACATTGTCGAACACTGAAGCTTTCTTT.

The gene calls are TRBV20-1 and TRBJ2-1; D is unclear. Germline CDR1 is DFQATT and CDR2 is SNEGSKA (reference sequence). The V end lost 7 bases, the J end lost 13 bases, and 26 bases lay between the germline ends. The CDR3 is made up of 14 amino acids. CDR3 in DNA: TGCAGTGTTCCTGGGTCGGCCGAACTTTATGGTCAGTTCTTC. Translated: CSVPGSAELYGQFF.

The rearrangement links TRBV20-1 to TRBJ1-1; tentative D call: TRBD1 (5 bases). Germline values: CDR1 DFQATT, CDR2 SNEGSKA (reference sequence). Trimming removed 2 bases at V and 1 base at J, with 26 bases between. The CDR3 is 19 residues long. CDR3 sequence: CSARSPWDGTFRANTEAFF. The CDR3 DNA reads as TGCAGTGCTAGATCGCCCTGGGACGGAACATTTCGGGCGAACACTGAAGCTTTCTTT.

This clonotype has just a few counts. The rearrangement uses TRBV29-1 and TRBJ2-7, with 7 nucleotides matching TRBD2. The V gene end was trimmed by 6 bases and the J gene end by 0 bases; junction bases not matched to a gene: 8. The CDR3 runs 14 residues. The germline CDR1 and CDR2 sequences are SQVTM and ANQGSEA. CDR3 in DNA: TGCAGCGTCCCCGGGAGCGGGAACTCCTACGAGCAGTACTTC. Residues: CSVPGSGNSYEQYF.

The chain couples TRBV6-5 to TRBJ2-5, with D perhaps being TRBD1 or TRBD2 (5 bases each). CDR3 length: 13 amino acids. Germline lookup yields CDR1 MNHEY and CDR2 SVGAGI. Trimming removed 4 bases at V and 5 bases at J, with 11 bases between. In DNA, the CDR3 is TGTGCCAGCAGTTGGGGATGGGGGGAGACCCAGTACTTC. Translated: CASSWGWGETQYF.

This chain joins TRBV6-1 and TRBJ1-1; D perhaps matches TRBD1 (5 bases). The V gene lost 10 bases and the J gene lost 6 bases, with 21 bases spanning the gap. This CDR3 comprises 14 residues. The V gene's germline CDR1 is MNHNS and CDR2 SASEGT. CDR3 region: CATFGASGHPEAFF. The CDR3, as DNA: TGTGCCACATTCGGGGCTTCCGGACACCCTGAAGCTTTCTTT.

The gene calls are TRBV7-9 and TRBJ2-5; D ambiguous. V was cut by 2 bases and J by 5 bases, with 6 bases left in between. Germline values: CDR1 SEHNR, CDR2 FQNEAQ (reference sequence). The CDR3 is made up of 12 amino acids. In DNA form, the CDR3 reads TGTGCCAGCAGCTTATATGCTGAGACCCAGTACTTC. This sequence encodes CASSLYAETQYF.

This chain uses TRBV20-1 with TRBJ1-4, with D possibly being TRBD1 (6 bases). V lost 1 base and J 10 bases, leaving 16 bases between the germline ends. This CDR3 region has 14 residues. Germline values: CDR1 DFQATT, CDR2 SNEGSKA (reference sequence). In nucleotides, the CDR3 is TGCAGTGCTAGAGCGGGGGCCGCGGAGGGAAAACTGTTTTTT. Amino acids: CSARAGAAEGKLFF.

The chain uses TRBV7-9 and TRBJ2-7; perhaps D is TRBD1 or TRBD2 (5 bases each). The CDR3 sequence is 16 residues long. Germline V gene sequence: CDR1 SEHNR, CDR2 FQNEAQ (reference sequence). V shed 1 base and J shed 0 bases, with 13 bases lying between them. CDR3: CASSLVSWGSSYEQYF. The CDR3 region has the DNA TGTGCCAGCAGCTTAGTATCTTGGGGGAGCTCCTACGAGCAGTACTTC.